This record looks at one T cell receptor beta chain sequence and its context. This entry comes from a study of blood T cell repertoires in COVID-19. The overall study: COVID-19 samples from acute and convalescent phases originated in the United States, Italy and Spain. Sources were T cells, B-cell-depleted T cells, or PBMCs; the material itself was cDNA or gDNA.

Germline lookup yields CDR1 PRHDT and CDR2 FYEKMQ (reference sequence). Trimming removed 0 bases from V and 4 bases from J; junction bases left unmatched: 0. The CDR3 is 15 amino acids. As processed by the authors: Nucleated cell counts were estimated from reference gene primer amplification. Measured with immunoSEQ multiplex PCR; TCRdb has only the in-frame clones, and not every one. The V and J calls and the clone size are those of that table, but D and trimming were determined from the DNA. The sample carries some 140,000 clones, 60% to 80% recorded once. The sequence was collected from a man aged 60 to 75 who had recovered from COVID-19. The chain links TRBV13 to TRBJ2-1; 10 positions agree with TRBD2. Sequenced: peripheral blood. CDR3 region: CASSLGTSGYNEQFF. The CDR3 DNA is TGTGCCAGCAGCTTAGGGACTAGCGGGTACAATGAGCAGTTCTTC.